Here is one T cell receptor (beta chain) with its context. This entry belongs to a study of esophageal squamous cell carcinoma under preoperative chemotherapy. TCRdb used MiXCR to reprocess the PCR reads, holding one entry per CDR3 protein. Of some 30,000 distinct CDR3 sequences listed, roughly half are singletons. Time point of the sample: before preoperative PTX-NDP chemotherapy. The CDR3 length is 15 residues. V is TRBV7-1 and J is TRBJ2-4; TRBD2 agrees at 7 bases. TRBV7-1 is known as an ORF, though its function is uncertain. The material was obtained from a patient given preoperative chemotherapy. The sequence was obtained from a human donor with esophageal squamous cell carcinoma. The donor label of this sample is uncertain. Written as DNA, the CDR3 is TGTGGCCGCGGCTCGGGGAGGGGAGCCAAAAATACGCAGTACTTC. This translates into CGRGSGRGAKNTQYF.